The TCR beta chain under discussion was sequenced for a study of T-cell memory formation after mild COVID-19. Each CDR3 protein gets one entry after TCRdb re-called the 5' RACE reads with MiXCR. The sample has approximately 340,000 distinct CDR3 sequences, roughly 15% seen once. The sequence was collected from a man between 18 and 29 years old who had mild COVID-19 (a few samples of this study predate the infection). Cell type and time point are not known. The specimen sequenced was PBMCs or a T cell subset sorted from them (not recorded which).

CDR3 amino acids: CASSFPPGINSPLHF. The CDR3 nucleotides read TGTGCCAGCAGTTTCCCCCCAGGGATAAATTCACCCCTCCACTTT. This chain connects TRBV28 to TRBJ1-6; D perhaps matches TRBD1 (5 bases). Germline CDR1 MDHEN, CDR2 SYDVKM. V was pared by 3 bases and J by 7 bases, with 13 bases between. The CDR3 runs 15 residues.